One and the same sample provided the 23 T cell receptor beta chains below, sequenced in a study of cytomegalovirus exposure and HLA in healthy donors. PCR was performed using 60 Vbeta and 13 Jbeta primers. Here immunoSEQ multiplex PCR was the method, and the copy in TCRdb shows in-frame clones only, minus some. The data contain 110,000 or so clones, 60% to 85% of them seen just once; the ten biggest clones take up about 2.7%. The sample taken for sequencing was PBMCs. These receptors were obtained from a woman aged 35 to 49 in good health and CMV-seropositive.

The chain links TRBV19 to TRBJ1-1, with TRBD1 matching over 7 bases. Looked up from germline, CDR1 is LNHDA and CDR2 is SQIVND (reference sequence). CDR3 length: 13 residues. The V segment lost 9 bases and the J segment 8 bases; nucleotides outside the gene matches: 12. CDR3: CASNPTGWVEAFF. Here the CDR3 DNA reads TGTGCCAGCAACCCGACAGGGTGGGTCGAAGCTTTCTTT.

J is TRBJ2-7 and V is TRBV5-6, with TRBD1 identical over 7 bases. This CDR3 spans 13 amino acids. V shed 5 bases and J 4 bases; nucleotides not matched to a gene: 6. The germline V gene encodes CDR1 SGHDT and CDR2 YYEEEE. CDR3 region: CASRLDRSYEQYF. CDR3 sequence (DNA): TGTGCCAGCAGACTGGACAGGTCATACGAGCAGTACTTC.

This chain links TRBV4-1 with TRBJ2-7, with a tentative D call TRBD1 (5 bases). The V gene lost 0 bases and the J gene lost 2 bases, with 14 bases spanning the gap. Germline-derived CDR1 and CDR2 are MGHRA and YSYEKL. CDR3 length: 16 residues. The CDR3 is CASSQDLETVAYEQYF. The CDR3 nucleotides are TGCGCCAGCAGCCAAGATTTGGAGACAGTCGCCTACGAGCAGTACTTC.

This clone was seen once. J is TRBJ2-5 and V is TRBV7-2; D is possibly TRBD2 (6 bases). The CDR3 is made up of 12 amino acids. The germline V gene encodes CDR1 SGHTA and CDR2 FQGNSA. Trimming cost V 4 bases and J 4 bases, with 7 bases left between them. The CDR3 spells CASSSEGETQYF. CDR3 nucleotide sequence: TGTGCCAGCAGCTCGGAGGGAGAGACCCAGTACTTC.

The chain has TRBV6-5 and TRBJ2-1; D is ambiguous. The CDR3 runs to 14 residues. Germline CDR1 is MNHEY and CDR2 is SVGAGI. V dropped 0 bases and J dropped 4 bases, with 7 bases sitting between them. CDR3 loop: CASSYSTLYNEQFF. The CDR3 nucleotides read TGTGCCAGCAGTTACTCGACACTTTACAATGAGCAGTTCTTC.

V usage is TRBV28 and J usage is TRBJ1-5; the match to TRBD1 covers 12 bases. Per germline, CDR1 MDHEN and CDR2 SYDVKM. This CDR3 region has 15 residues. The junction had 5 bases not matched to a gene; V was cut back by 4 bases and J by 7 bases. The CDR3 protein is CASSSGTGGGQPQHF. For the CDR3, the DNA is TGTGCCAGCAGTTCCGGGACAGGGGGCGGGCAGCCCCAGCATTTT. The variable domain in full, completed from reference TRBV28 and TRBJ1-5, reads DVKVTQSSRYLVKRTGEKVFLECVQDMDHENMFWYRQDPGLGLRLIYFSYDVKMKEKGDIPEGYSVSREKKERFSLILESASTNQTSMYLCASSSGTGGGQPQHFGDGTRLSIL.

The chain carries TRBV4-1 and TRBJ1-1, with D perhaps matching TRBD1 (6 bases). Per germline, CDR1 MGHRA and CDR2 YSYEKL. The V end lost 1 base, the J end lost 1 base, and 10 bases lay between the germline ends. CDR3 length: 15 amino acids. The CDR3, as DNA: TGCGCCAGCAGCCAAGGAACACAGGGGAACACTGAAGCTTTCTTT. Protein product: CASSQGTQGNTEAFF.

This clone has just one count. The V and J genes are TRBV13 and TRBJ1-1, with 9 bases matching TRBD1. In germline, CDR1 is PRHDT, CDR2 FYEKMQ (reference sequence). The CDR3 covers 16 residues. The V segment lost 5 bases and the J segment 3 bases; nucleotides outside the gene matches: 10. CDR3 nucleotide sequence: TGTGCCAGCAGCCCGGCCGACAGGGGGGCGTACACTGAAGCTTTCTTT. Residues: CASSPADRGAYTEAFF.

This chain's CDR3 is CAISEPGTSGGRSSYEQYF. For the CDR3, the DNA is TGTGCCATCAGTGAGCCCGGGACTAGCGGGGGGCGGAGCTCCTACGAGCAGTACTTC. The chain links TRBV10-3 to TRBJ2-7; 15 positions agree with TRBD2. The germline CDR1 and CDR2 sequences are ENHRY and SYGVKD. The V and J ends lost 2 bases and 0 bases, in that order; junction bases with no gene match: 8. The CDR3 is made up of 19 amino acids.

The gene calls are TRBV7-2 and TRBJ2-7; possible D gene TRBD1, 6 bases. The CDR3 has 16 residues. The V gene lost 0 bases and the J gene lost 2 bases, with 14 bases spanning the gap. Germline CDR1 and CDR2: SGHTA and FQGNSA. CDR3 sequence reads: CASSLAVGQGTYEQYF. CDR3 DNA sequence: TGTGCCAGCAGCTTAGCGGTAGGGCAGGGGACCTACGAGCAGTACTTC.

V and J are TRBV29-1 and TRBJ1-2; 8 nucleotides align to TRBD1. This CDR3 has 13 amino acids. Looked up from germline, CDR1 is SQVTM and CDR2 is ANQGSEA. The V segment lost 3 bases and the J segment 4 bases; nucleotides outside the gene matches: 4. The CDR3 coding sequence is TGCAGCGTTGATCAGGGGGCGTCCTATGGCTACACCTTC. Translated, it gives CSVDQGASYGYTF.

As regards this clone: Other DNA sequences in the same sample also yield this CDR3. The chain uses TRBV5-4 and TRBJ2-7; D call uncertain. The CDR3 has 13 residues. Trimming removed 0 bases at V and 1 base at J, with 5 bases between. Germline V CDR1 and CDR2: SGHNT, YYREEE (reference sequence). DNA for the CDR3: TGTGCCAGCAGCTTGGCAGTTTCCTACGAGCAGTACTTC. Translated, it gives CASSLAVSYEQYF.

The chain recombines TRBV6-5 with TRBJ2-7; TRBD2 matches at 8 bases. The junction had 7 bases not matched to a gene; V was cut back by 5 bases and J by 4 bases. The CDR3 is made up of 14 amino acids. Germline V lookup: CDR1 MNHEY, CDR2 SVGAGI. DNA for the CDR3: TGTGCCAGCAGTGCCGGGACTAGTATGTACGAGCAGTACTTC. Its translation: CASSAGTSMYEQYF.

This clone has only a few counts. The chain links TRBV7-9 to TRBJ2-7, with 7 bases that match TRBD1. Germline V CDR1 and CDR2: SEHNR, FQNEAQ (reference sequence). V trimming: 5 bases; J trimming: 7 bases; junction bases outside the gene matches: 26. The CDR3 runs 19 residues. The CDR3 DNA sequence: TGTGCCAGCAGCAAGTCAACAGGGGTAGACTATTCGTGGCTATCGGAGCAGTACTTC. This gives the protein CASSKSTGVDYSWLSEQYF.

This clone was found once. The chain joins TRBV28 to TRBJ1-3, with unresolved D. The CDR3 has 14 residues. Trimming stripped 5 bases from V and 4 bases from J, with 12 bases between. From germline, CDR1 is MDHEN and CDR2 SYDVKM. CDR3 loop: CASSPRGRGNTIYF. CDR3 in DNA: TGTGCCAGCAGTCCTAGAGGCCGGGGAAACACCATATATTTT.

Remarks on this clone: At the DNA level, this CDR3 is encoded by other sequences in the same sample as well. This chain uses TRBV7-2 with TRBJ1-1; D not resolved. The V gene lost 5 bases and the J gene lost 2 bases, with 12 bases spanning the gap. CDR1 SGHTA and CDR2 FQGNSA come from the germline V gene. The CDR3 runs to 14 residues. CDR3 residues: CASSPGRGNTEAFF. DNA for the CDR3: TGTGCCAGCAGCCCAGGACGGGGAAACACTGAAGCTTTCTTT.

The V gene is TRBV6-5, the J gene TRBJ1-3; D is unclear. The germline V gene has CDR1 MNHEY and CDR2 SVGAGI. This CDR3 is built from 14 residues. The germline V and J ends were trimmed by 7 bases and 4 bases, with 14 bases remaining between them. CDR3 DNA sequence: TGTGCCAGCAACAGAAATGCAGGCGGAAACACCATATATTTT. Its translation: CASNRNAGGNTIYF.

The genes are TRBV4-2 and TRBJ1-4, with 8 bases lining up with TRBD1. CDR1 and CDR2 (germline): LGHNA, YNFKEQ. V lost 0 bases to trimming and J lost 8 bases; unmatched junction nucleotides: 5. This CDR3 is built from 15 residues. Written as DNA, the CDR3 is TGTGCCAGCAGCCAAGAGGGACAGGTACGCGAAAAACTGTTTTTT. As protein: CASSQEGQVREKLFF.

This rearrangement joins TRBV29-1 to TRBJ2-1; 12 bases match TRBD2. Germline CDR1 and CDR2: SQVTM and ANQGSEA. V gave up 3 bases and J gave up 7 bases; unmatched junction bases: 7. CDR3 size: 15 residues. In DNA, the CDR3 is TGCAGCGTTGAGACTAGCGGGAGTGTGGGTAATGAGCAGTTCTTC. Encoded protein: CSVETSGSVGNEQFF.

As concerns this clone: A much larger clone lies one base from this, so it may be a read error. J is TRBJ2-6 and V is TRBV4-3; D is possibly TRBD1 (6 bases). From germline, CDR1 is LGHNA and CDR2 YSLEER. V gave up 1 base and J gave up 2 bases, with 9 bases separating them. The CDR3 length is 16 residues. CDR3 amino acids: CASSQGGGAGANVLTF. CDR3 nucleotides: TGCGCCAGCAGCCAAGGTGGGGGCGCTGGGGCCAACGTCCTGACTTTC.

The CDR3 bases are TGTGCCAGCAGCCCACAGGGAAACGGGTATGGCTACACCTTC. Translated, it gives CASSPQGNGYGYTF. This chain uses TRBV6-4 with TRBJ1-2, with D possibly matching TRBD1 (6 bases). The CDR3 is 14 amino acids. V lost 6 bases to trimming and J lost 5 bases, with 16 bases between them. Germline CDR1 MRHNA, CDR2 SNTAGT.

This rearrangement joins TRBV6-5 to TRBJ1-2; D call uncertain. CDR1 MNHEY and CDR2 SVGAGI come from the germline V gene. The CDR3 loop spans 13 amino acids. V was pared by 5 bases and J by 4 bases, with 11 bases between. The CDR3 nucleotides read TGTGCCAGCAGTCCCACACGGAGCTATGGCTACACCTTC. This translates into CASSPTRSYGYTF.

The chain has TRBV29-1 and TRBJ1-2; weak D call: TRBD1 (6 bases). This CDR3 is 13 amino acids long. CDR1 and CDR2 (germline): SQVTM, ANQGSEA. With 2 bases removed from V and 5 bases from J, the gap between germline ends came to 12 bases. The DNA for the CDR3 is TGCAGCGTTGAACGGGACACCGAATATGGCTACACCTTC. This codes for CSVERDTEYGYTF.